This paragraph covers one TCR beta chain sequence. This sample stems from a study of preoperative IRX-2 immunotherapy in early breast cancer. TCRdb's table, derived via immunoSEQ multiplex PCR, lists solely in-frame clones and lacks some. The sample records around 35,000 clones, more than 90% being singletons. Germline-derived CDR1 and CDR2 are MDHEN and SYDVKM. The CDR3 loop spans 14 amino acids. After removal of 7 bases from V and 3 bases from J, the junction contained 8 bases not matched to a gene. The treatment: preoperative locoregional IRX-2 cytokine immunotherapy. Samples came from a phase Ib trial of preoperative locoregional IRX-2 cytokine immunotherapy.

This material was obtained from a patient treated with IRX-2 immunotherapy. The chain is built from TRBV28 and TRBJ2-7; 8 nucleotides agree with TRBD1. The receptor comes from a human donor with breast cancer. As DNA, the CDR3 is TGTGCCAGCAAGGGGACAGGACCCAACTACGAGCAGTACTTC. This gives the protein CASKGTGPNYEQYF.